This paragraph covers one T cell receptor beta chain sequence. The antigen this receptor binds is unknown. No quality values exist for individual bases; no much larger clone is one base distant. Different DNA sequences within this sample yield the same CDR3. The data were obtained in a study of cytomegalovirus exposure and HLA in healthy donors (dated by TCRdb to about 2017). Concerning the study at large: An earlier analysis of approximately 590 of the donors reported more than 250 Gb of sequence data and some 120 million unique TCR beta sequences from about 179 million T cells. Around 320 gigabases of sequencing data and tens of millions of unique TCR sequences were included in an early release covering about 620 HLA-typed donors. The genetic ancestry cluster associated with self-reported Caucasian donors included about 81% of the 398 genotyped donors. The aim of the study was to test whether cataloging public T cell receptors could identify signatures of past pathogen exposure. HLA typing covered class I and class II loci at four-digit resolution. Typing coverage differed by locus: A, B, C, DRB1 and DQB1 were typed in roughly 629-630 donors, DQA1 in approximately 520, DPA1 in 600 to 610, and DPB1 in around 490. An earlier analysis of several hundred of the donors applied high-throughput TCR beta sequencing to assess whether each TCR beta V gene segment acted as functional or pseudogenic. The study profiled the T cell repertoires of hundreds of subjects by immunosequencing and related them to cytomegalovirus serostatus. Besides the first cohort of around 670 subjects, a separate validation cohort made up of roughly 130 different subjects was used. All discovery cohort repertoires had been generated on a single sequencing platform. In a later analysis, previously published TCR beta repertoires from hundreds of donors were re-analyzed and high-resolution HLA genotyping was added so that TCR occurrence patterns could be studied. A handful of DR-DQ haplotypes were handled as single units for association and clustering because linkage in the cohort was strong. On average, around 240,000 unique TCR beta nucleotide sequences were sequenced per donor among some 420 genotyped donors of the cohort, with 15% to 20% of those sequences being non-productive. A later genetic analysis used genome-wide SNP genotypes for about 65% of the 666 donors, treating that subset as a discovery cohort. Donor age, sex, ethnicity and CMV serostatus were compiled alongside the repertoire data. The study combined high-throughput TCR immunosequencing, statistical association of individual TCRs with disease status, and machine learning to predict cytomegalovirus infection status. The later analysis used no new phenotypic data to find candidate immune exposures, relying instead on TCR beta sequences and their occurrence across donors.

The cohort comprised some 730 healthy bone marrow donors. Cohort members were all nominally healthy when sampled, although unrecorded immune exposures were likely present. The donor tested CMV seronegative, placing the donor among the approximately 400 seronegative members of the cohort. Every donor gave a peripheral blood sample, and the peripheral blood mononuclear cells from that sample were used for TCR beta sequencing. Genomic DNA was extracted from the blood cell samples with the Qiagen DNeasy Blood Extraction Kit. The library was made by the immunoSEQ multiplex PCR assay. For the multiplex PCR, a mixture combining 60 forward primers for TCR Vbeta segments and 13 reverse primers for TCR Jbeta segments was used. The CDR3 region of rearranged TCR beta genes was amplified from genomic DNA by a multiplex PCR assay. The amplified TCR beta libraries were sequenced on the Illumina HiSeq System as 87-base-pair reads. The authors processed their data as follows. Across the 670 or so repertoires, a later analysis counted roughly 84 million unique TCR beta chains, approximately 10 million of which were shared by at least two donors. Raw reads were error-corrected and collapsed into unique sequences by a nearest-neighbor algorithm in which closely related sequences were merged to remove PCR and sequencing errors. Alignment of CDR3 sequences to IMGT reference sequences was used to assign V, D and J gene segments. For a sequence to be retained, a match of at least six nucleotides to both a V gene segment and a J gene segment was required. Rearrangements were called productive when the CDR3 lacked stop codons and stayed in frame with V and J; all others were non-productive. Following IMGT convention, CDR3 was defined as the stretch from the second conserved V-encoded cysteine to the conserved J-encoded phenylalanine. In an earlier analysis of roughly 610 of the donors, sequences lacking an unambiguous match to a single V gene segment were excluded. In an earlier analysis of approximately 500 of the donors, a V segment was called functional when productive rearrangements were above 56.7%, and segregating when the standard deviation between donors exceeded 5%. A statistical classification framework was built for diagnosing cytomegalovirus status from the catalog of TCR beta chain sequences. In a later analysis, TCR nucleotide sequences were compared against IMGT/GENE-DB human TR gene sequences so that V and J genes could be assigned. The TCRdist pipeline was used in a later analysis to assign CDR3 sequences and most-parsimonious VDJ recombination scenarios. In a later analysis, each TCR beta chain was defined by its CDR3 amino acid sequence together with its V-gene family, and reads lacking a unique V-gene family were excluded. To address suspected cross-contamination and a sequencing artifact, a later analysis removed over 500 highly shared, low-generation-probability nucleotide sequences. In a later analysis, a clonal expansion index for each public chain was calculated from normalized within-repertoire ranks of inferred template counts. In a later analysis, generation probabilities were computed with a VDJ recombination model fitted to out-of-frame rearrangements, and the resulting probabilities were checked against IGoR. A later analysis scored TCR-TCR, TCR-HLA and TCR-CMV co-occurrence with hypergeometric tests, applying a repertoire-size bias correction to TCR pairs. In a later analysis, false discovery rates were estimated by permuting HLA or CMV assignments 20 times. A later analysis grouped co-occurring TCRs with DBSCAN, adding TCRdist sequence similarity when clustering within HLA-allele-positive subsets. Repertoires with fewer than 30,000 or more than 120,000 public chains were left out of co-occurrence clustering, as were a handful of repertoires with anomalous nucleotide sharing. Imported from immuneACCESS, the table was reduced by TCRdb to in-frame sequences with V and J called. These copies leave out some clones; in studies compared against another copy, an unresolved V gene accounts for under half, and the cause of the remainder is not known. V and J calls and clone size are those listed in that table; D and trimming were worked out from the DNA. A total of under 200,000 clones appear in this sample, roughly 79% of them only once. Jointly, the top ten make up 13% of the sample.

General conclusions and limits of the study: A later analysis associated 15,000 or so TCR beta sequences with specific HLA alleles at a false discovery rate of 0.05. Most TCR sequences were seen in very few donors, while some public TCRs were found in many individuals. The earlier analysis of fewer than 750 of the donors excluded some 15 rarely observed V segments, including chromosome 9 orphons, because counts were too low. According to a later analysis, most CMV-associated TCR beta chains appeared to be HLA-restricted, and the HLA associations seemed to be driven largely by CMV exposure. In this cohort, only TCR beta chains were sequenced, and detectable features were limited by the absence of alpha or paired-chain data. In a later analysis, TCR association rates were found to vary across HLA loci, with the most associated TCRs seen for DRB1 alleles and the fewest for HLA-C alleles. A cluster of highly shared sequence variants was judged likely to be a technical artifact of the sequencing pipeline. A few of the identified cytomegalovirus-associated TCR beta chains were confirmed in vitro to be specific for cytomegalovirus antigens. Compared with the roughly 670-donor mean, donors in an Asian-associated ancestry cluster had fewer N-insertions in productive TCRs, according to a later genetic analysis. The presence/absence analyses assumed that sequencing depth was roughly uniform across donors, and that assumption may not be true. The authors suggested that the approach could potentially be extended to other disease states and immunological phenotypes. Immune exposure information for the cohort was limited to CMV serostatus. A further reported finding was that TCR beta sequences accurately predicted the HLA-A and HLA-B alleles for most subjects in the first cohort. Assigning TCR associations to individual alleles was difficult when HLA alleles, especially DR and DQ, strongly co-occurred. In a later analysis, HLA-associated TCR beta chains showed more clonal expansion and lower generation probabilities than non-associated chains that were equally common. Linkage disequilibrium might explain the correlated functional status among segregating V segments, but an unknown experimental factor could not be excluded. Broadly in line with IMGT annotations, most TCR beta V segments showed up in productive rearrangements about 90% or about 30% of the time in an earlier analysis of approximately 600 of the donors. A later genetic analysis associated a missense DCLRE1C variant with V-gene and J-gene trimming of TCR beta chains, and an independent cohort replicated the association. According to a later analysis, parvovirus B19, influenza, CMV and Epstein-Barr virus appeared linked to several top co-occurrence clusters. In the study, 164 TCR beta chains were listed as associated with cytomegalovirus. In both the original and validation cohorts, the classifier was reported to diagnose cytomegalovirus status with high specificity and sensitivity. Because HLA typing was unavailable for some donors at each locus, only the typed subset was used in association tests.

This sequence was found in a woman between 50 and 59 years old in good health and CMV-seronegative. The sample consisted of PBMCs.

The DNA sequence is TGTGCCAGCAGCGCGGGGACAGGGGCCACCTACGAGCAGTACTTC. Translated, this is CASSAGTGATYEQYF. The V and J genes are TRBV9 and TRBJ2-7, and 10 junctional nucleotides match TRBD1. For this chain, trimming is 3 bases at the V end and 2 bases at the J end, and the number of junction bases without a gene match is 5. Sequences SGDLS (CDR1) and YYNGEE (CDR2) are obtained from the germline V gene. From cysteine to phenylalanine, the CDR3 is 15 amino acids long. This entry keeps only the CDR3 DNA: 45 bases, framed from base 1.